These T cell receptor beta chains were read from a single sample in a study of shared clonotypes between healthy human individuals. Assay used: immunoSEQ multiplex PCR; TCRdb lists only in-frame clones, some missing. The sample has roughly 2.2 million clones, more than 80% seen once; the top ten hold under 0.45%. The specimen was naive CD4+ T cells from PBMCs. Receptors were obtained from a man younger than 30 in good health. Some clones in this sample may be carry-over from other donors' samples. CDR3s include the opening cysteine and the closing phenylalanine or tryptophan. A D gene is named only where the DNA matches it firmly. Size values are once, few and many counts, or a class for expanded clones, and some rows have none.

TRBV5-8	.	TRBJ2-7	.	CASSRNRESYEQYF	TGTGCCAGCAGCCGGAACAGGGAGTCCTACGAGCAGTACTTC
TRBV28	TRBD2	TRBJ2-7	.	CASSLPEAGREQYF	TGTGCCAGCAGTTTACCAGAAGCGGGGCGCGAGCAGTACTTC
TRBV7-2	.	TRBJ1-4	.	CASSLGGEKLFF	TGTGCCAGCAGCTTAGGGGGGGAAAAACTGTTTTTT
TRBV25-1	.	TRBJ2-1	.	CASSDQKSSYNEQFF	TGTGCCAGCAGTGACCAGAAGAGCTCCTACAATGAGCAGTTCTTC
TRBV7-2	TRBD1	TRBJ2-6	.	CASSYRGRGANVLTF	TGTGCCAGCAGCTACAGGGGGCGCGGGGCCAACGTCCTGACTTTC
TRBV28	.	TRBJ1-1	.	CASSLMQSNTEAFF	TGTGCCAGCAGTTTGATGCAGTCGAACACTGAAGCTTTCTTT
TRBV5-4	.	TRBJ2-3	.	CASSLYGYTDTQYF	TGTGCCAGCAGCTTGTACGGGTACACAGATACGCAGTATTTT
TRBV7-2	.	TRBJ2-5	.	CASSLGGTTKETQYF	TGTGCCAGCAGCTTGGGTGGAACTACCAAAGAGACCCAGTACTTC
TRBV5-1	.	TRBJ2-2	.	CASSTGPGETGELFF	TGCGCCAGCAGCACGGGACCTGGGGAGACCGGGGAGCTGTTTTTT
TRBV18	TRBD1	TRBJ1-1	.	CASSPRQGDTEAFF	TGTGCCAGCTCACCCCGACAGGGGGATACTGAAGCTTTCTTT
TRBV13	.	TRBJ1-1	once	CASSVRVGTEAFF	TGTGCCAGCAGCGTCAGGGTGGGCACTGAAGCTTTCTTT
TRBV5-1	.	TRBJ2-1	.	CASSLSGLGYNEQFF	TGCGCCAGCAGCTTGAGCGGGCTTGGATACAATGAGCAGTTCTTC
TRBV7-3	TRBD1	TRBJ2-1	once	CASSKGQGSINEQFF	TGTGCCAGCAGCAAGGGACAGGGATCCATCAATGAGCAGTTCTTC
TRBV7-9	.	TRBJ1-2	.	CASSLDGYGYTF	TGTGCCAGCAGCTTAGACGGCTATGGCTACACCTTC
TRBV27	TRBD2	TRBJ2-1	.	CASSLSALADYEQFF	TGTGCCAGCAGTTTATCCGCACTAGCGGATTATGAGCAGTTCTTC
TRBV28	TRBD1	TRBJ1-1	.	CASSFGDRGRNTEAFF	TGTGCCAGCAGTTTTGGGGACAGGGGCCGGAACACTGAAGCTTTCTTT
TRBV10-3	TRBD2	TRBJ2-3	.	CAISGYRSGMDTQYF	TGTGCCATCAGTGGCTATCGTAGCGGGATGGATACGCAGTATTTT
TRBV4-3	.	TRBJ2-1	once	CASSQVSGRGYNEQFF	TGCGCCAGCAGCCAAGTCTCAGGGCGAGGCTACAATGAGCAGTTCTTC